This T cell receptor beta chain was captured by sequencing in a study of cytomegalovirus exposure and HLA in healthy donors. This CDR3 comprises 14 residues. CDR1 SGHNT and CDR2 YYREEE come from the germline V gene (reference sequence). V shed 4 bases, J shed 4 bases, and the junction held 2 bases outside the gene matches. In the case of this clone: As yet, its antigen is unknown.

Regarding the study as a whole: Most TCR sequences showed up rarely, but some public TCRs showed up in many donors. For most TCR beta V segments, an earlier analysis put the productive rate at about 87% or about 30% of the time. The study flagged some 170 TCR beta chains as cytomegalovirus-associated. On later analysis, the bulk of CMV-associated TCR beta chains appeared to be HLA-restricted.

In the PCR, 60 Vbeta and 13 Jbeta primers were used. Here immunoSEQ multiplex PCR was the method, and the copy in TCRdb shows in-frame clones only, minus some. The sample holds roughly 69,000 clones. The sequence was obtained from a woman aged 25 to 45 in good health and CMV-seronegative. The sample taken for sequencing was PBMCs. The chain uses TRBV5-4 and TRBJ2-7; the match to TRBD2 covers 13 bases. The CDR3 sequence: CASSRGLAGYEQYF. The CDR3 DNA follows: TGTGCCAGCAGCCGGGGACTAGCGGGGTACGAGCAGTACTTC.